The present T cell receptor beta chain was sequenced within a study of CD8+ T cells in alopecia areata. Study-wide background: For the treated group, dosing was oral tofacitinib at 5 to 10 mg twice daily.

The germline V gene encodes CDR1 MNHEY and CDR2 SVGAGI. Trimming shortened V by 0 bases and J by 2 bases, and 1 base separated the two germline ends. The CDR3 contains 12 residues. Concerning this clone itself: Its cognate antigen is unknown.

The sample's treatment: oral pan-JAK inhibitor, 5-10 mg twice daily. Following extraction, RNA underwent reverse transcription to cDNA, which served as the sequencing template. The repertoire was sequenced with immunoSEQ multiplex PCR; TCRdb's copy has only in-frame clones and lacks some. The sample carries some 110,000 clones, roughly 50% recorded once. The study's findings and limits: Compared with normal scalp, lesional scalp had higher clonality and more expanded CD8+ clones. In patients, TCRs were shared less clearly than in mice, and HLA may possibly be involved. While patients received tofacitinib, many expanded lesional clones remained present in scalp and blood.

This chain connects TRBV6-5 to TRBJ1-2; D uncertain. Here the sequenced sample was CD8+ T cells sorted from blood, taken at week 24, from a patient treated with tofacitinib. This sequence was found in a human donor with alopecia areata. The CDR3 nucleotides are TGTGCCAGCAGTTACTCGAACTATGGCTACACCTTC. This sequence encodes CASSYSNYGYTF.